This T cell receptor (beta chain) was documented in a study of T cell changes during pregnancy in multiple sclerosis. Some clones are missing from TCRdb's copy, which holds only in-frame ones; the method was immunoSEQ multiplex PCR. This sample carries around 69,000 clones, around 92% of them seen once, and the ten largest clones take less than 2%. The length of the CDR3 is 13 residues. CDR1 MGHRA and CDR2 YSYEKL come from the germline V gene. With V trimmed by 4 bases and J by 5 bases, 4 bases remained unmatched. The sequence derives from a female donor in good health, enrolled as a control in a pregnancy study. Source: peripheral blood, taken in the third trimester of pregnancy. The rearrangement links TRBV4-1 to TRBJ2-5; 7 bases are a match to TRBD1. The CDR3 bases are TGCGCCAGCAGCCGGGGACAGAGGGAGACCCAGTACTTC. Translation: CASSRGQRETQYF.